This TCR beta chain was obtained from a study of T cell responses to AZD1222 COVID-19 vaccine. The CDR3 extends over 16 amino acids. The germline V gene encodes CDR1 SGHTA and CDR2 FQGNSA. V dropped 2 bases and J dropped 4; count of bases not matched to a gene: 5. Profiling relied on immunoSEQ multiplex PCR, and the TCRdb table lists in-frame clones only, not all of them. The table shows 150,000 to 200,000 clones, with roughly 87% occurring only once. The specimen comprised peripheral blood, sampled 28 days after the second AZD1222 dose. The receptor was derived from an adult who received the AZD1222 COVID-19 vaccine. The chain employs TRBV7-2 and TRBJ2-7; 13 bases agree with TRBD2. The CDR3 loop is CASSLRLAGGGYEQYF. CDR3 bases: TGTGCCAGCAGCTTAAGACTAGCGGGAGGCGGATACGAGCAGTACTTC.